A single TCR beta chain is shown here with its context. Its antigen is not known. V dropped 0 bases and J dropped 5; count of bases not matched to a gene: 5. There are 16 residues in the CDR3. Per germline, CDR1 LGHNA and CDR2 YSLEER. This sample was included in a study of human T cells and chemical hapten exposure. About the research overall: The study traced per-sample TCR yield variation mainly to small differences in pooled library volumes. The study, taken as a whole, reports: With regard to DPC sensitization, TCRs above 1 in 1000 frequency did not change.

Attachment of unique molecular identifiers to individual cDNA molecules was performed in the library. Per the original data handling: Sampled TCR counts reached a median of around 100,000 per sample, with values ranging from 23,224 to 690,600. TCRdb itself ran the reads through MiXCR, one entry per CDR3 protein. The V and J calls reflect TCRdb's pipeline rather than the authors' work. The table lists about 120,000 distinct CDR3 sequences, about 8.9% of them singletons. It was from unfractionated whole blood that total RNA was extracted. The sequenced material came from whole blood. The V gene is TRBV4-3, the J gene TRBJ1-5; TRBD1 matches at 9 bases. This sequence originates from a human donor in good health. Some clones in this sample may be carry-over from other donors' samples. CDR3 region: CASSQDLGQGDQPQHF. The CDR3 bases are TGCGCCAGCAGCCAAGATTTGGGACAGGGCGATCAGCCCCAGCATTTT.